This T cell receptor beta chain was sequenced during a study of blood T cell repertoires in COVID-19 (dated by TCRdb to the early 2020s). A note on the overall study: The collaborator samples originated in the United States, Italy and Spain and spanned the acute and convalescent phases of COVID-19. Nearly every sample came with metadata listing a de-identified subject ID, COVID-19 status, age in years and sex. The repertoires were made available in a free public database intended to serve as a resource for research on the immune response to SARS-CoV-2. The samples were drawn from the first 160 participants of the ongoing ImmuneRACE study and from 950 to 1,500 subjects provided by 6 global collaborators. Where HLA class I and class II types were available, the types were taken from metadata supplied by the sample provider, not from assay-based typing. Subjects who had been exposed to COVID-19, were actively infected with it, or had recovered from it provided the deeply sampled blood TCRbeta repertoires that made up the dataset. The material from the prospective study consisted of cDNA or gDNA derived from T cells, B-cell-depleted T cells, or PBMCs.

Whole blood was collected in K2EDTA tubes by collaborating institutions according to the institutions' own protocols. Collaborator samples were shipped for TCRbeta analysis as frozen whole blood, isolated PBMCs, or DNA extracted from either sample type. The immunoSEQ Assay, a bias-controlled multiplex PCR, was used to amplify TCRbeta CDR3 regions from genomic DNA. As for the original processing: The number of nucleated cells in each sample was estimated by amplification of reference gene primers within the assay. Sequence reads were collapsed and filtered to measure the absolute abundance of every unique TCRbeta CDR3 rearrangement. For each sample, productive Simpson clonality was calculated as the square root of Simpson's diversity index across productive rearrangements. Imported from immuneACCESS, the table was reduced by TCRdb to in-frame sequences with V and J called. These copies leave out some clones; in studies compared against another copy, an unresolved V gene accounts for under half, and the cause of the remainder is not known. The V and J calls and clone size are taken from that table; D and trimming were inferred from the DNA. This sample comprises fewer than 400,000 clones, around 90% of them detected only once. Clones ranked in the top ten supply around 3% of the sample.

V sheds 5 bases and J sheds 7 bases, leaving 15 bases between their ends. CDR1 and CDR2, per the germline V gene, are SGHTA and FQGTGA. The CDR3, cysteine through phenylalanine, is 13 amino acids long. The CDR3 DNA has 39 bases and is translated from base 1. As to this clone: It has no known antigen specificity. Base qualities were left out, and no much larger clone turns up one base away.

The research as a whole found: How much clinical and demographic metadata was included differed by source and by participant, and the metadata was provided uncurated.

This receptor was taken from a human donor in a cohort sampled during active COVID-19. The chain couples TRBV7-3 to TRBJ2-7; 6 matching bases give a weak D call of TRBD1. The sequenced sample consisted of peripheral blood. The DNA sequence is given as TGTGCCAGCAGCGCAATACAGGGCGGGGAGCAGTACTTC. It translates to CASSAIQGGEQYF.